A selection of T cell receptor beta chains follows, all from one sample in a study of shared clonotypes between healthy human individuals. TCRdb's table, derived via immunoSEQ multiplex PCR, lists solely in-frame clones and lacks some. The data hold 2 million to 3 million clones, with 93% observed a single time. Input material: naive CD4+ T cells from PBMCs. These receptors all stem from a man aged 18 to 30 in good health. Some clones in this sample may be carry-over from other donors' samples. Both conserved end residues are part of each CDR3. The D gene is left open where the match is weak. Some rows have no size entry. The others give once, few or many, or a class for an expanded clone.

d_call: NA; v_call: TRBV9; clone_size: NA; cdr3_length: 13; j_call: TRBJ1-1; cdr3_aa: CASSRDGLREAFF; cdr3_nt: TGTGCCAGCAGTCGGGACGGCCTCAGAGAAGCTTTCTTT
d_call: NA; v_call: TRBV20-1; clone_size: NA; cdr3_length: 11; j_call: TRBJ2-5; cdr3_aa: CSANGLGTQYF; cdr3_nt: TGCAGTGCTAACGGACTTGGGACCCAGTACTTC
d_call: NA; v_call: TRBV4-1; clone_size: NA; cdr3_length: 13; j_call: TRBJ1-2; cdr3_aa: CASTPSGQGRYTF; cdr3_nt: TGCGCCAGCACCCCCTCGGGGCAGGGGCGCTACACCTTC
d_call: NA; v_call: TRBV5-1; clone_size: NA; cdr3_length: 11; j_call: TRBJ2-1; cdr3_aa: CASSLEGRKFF; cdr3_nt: TGCGCCAGCAGCTTGGAGGGTAGAAAGTTCTTC
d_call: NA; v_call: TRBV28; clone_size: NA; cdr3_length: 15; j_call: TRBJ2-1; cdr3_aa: CASSFGGRGTNEQFF; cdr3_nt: TGTGCCAGCAGTTTCGGCGGGCGTGGCACCAATGAGCAGTTCTTC
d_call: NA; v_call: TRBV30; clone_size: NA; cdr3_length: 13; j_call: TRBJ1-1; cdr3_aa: CAWSLQTNTEAFF; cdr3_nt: TGTGCCTGGAGCCTACAGACGAACACTGAAGCTTTCTTT
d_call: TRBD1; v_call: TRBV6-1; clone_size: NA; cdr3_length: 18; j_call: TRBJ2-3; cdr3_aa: CASSGWKGAKGPTDTQYF; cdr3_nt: TGTGCCAGCAGTGGTTGGAAGGGGGCGAAGGGACCCACAGATACGCAGTATTTT
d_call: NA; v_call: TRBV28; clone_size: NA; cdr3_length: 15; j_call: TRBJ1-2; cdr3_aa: CASSLYVTTNYGYTF; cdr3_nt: TGTGCCAGCAGTTTATATGTGACAACTAACTATGGCTACACCTTC
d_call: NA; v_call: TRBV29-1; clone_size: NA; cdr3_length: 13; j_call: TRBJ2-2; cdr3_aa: CSSSSVASGELFF; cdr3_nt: TGCAGCTCTTCCTCGGTGGCGTCTGGGGAGCTGTTTTTT
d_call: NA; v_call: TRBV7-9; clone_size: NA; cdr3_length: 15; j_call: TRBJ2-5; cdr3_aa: CASSLGRRNQETQYF; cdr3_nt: TGTGCCAGCAGCTTAGGCCGACGGAACCAAGAGACCCAGTACTTC
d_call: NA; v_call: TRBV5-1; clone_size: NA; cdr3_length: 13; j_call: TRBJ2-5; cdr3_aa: CASSLELSGTQYF; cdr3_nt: TGCGCCAGCAGCTTGGAACTCAGCGGGACCCAGTACTTC
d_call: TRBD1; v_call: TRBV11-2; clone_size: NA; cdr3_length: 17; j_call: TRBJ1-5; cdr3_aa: CASSLGLGQGSNQPQHF; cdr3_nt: TGTGCCAGCAGCTTAGGGCTGGGACAGGGAAGCAATCAGCCCCAGCATTTT
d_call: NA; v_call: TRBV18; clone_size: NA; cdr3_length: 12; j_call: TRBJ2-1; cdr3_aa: CASSPVWNEQFF; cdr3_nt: TGTGCCAGCTCACCGGTTTGGAATGAGCAGTTCTTC
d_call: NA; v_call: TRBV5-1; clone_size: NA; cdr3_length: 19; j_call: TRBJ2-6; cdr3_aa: CASSFGRSPPNSGANVLTF; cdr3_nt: TGCGCCAGCAGCTTCGGTAGATCCCCCCCCAACTCTGGGGCCAACGTCCTGACTTTC
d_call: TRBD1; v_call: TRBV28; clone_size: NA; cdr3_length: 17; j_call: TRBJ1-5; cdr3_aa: CASSLWSRGVVNQPQHF; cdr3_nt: TGTGCCAGCAGTTTATGGTCCAGGGGGGTAGTTAATCAGCCCCAGCATTTT
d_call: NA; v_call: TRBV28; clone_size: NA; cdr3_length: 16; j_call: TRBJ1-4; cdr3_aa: CASSSGGSATNEKLFF; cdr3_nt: TGTGCCAGCAGTTCGGGGGGCTCGGCAACTAATGAAAAACTGTTTTTT
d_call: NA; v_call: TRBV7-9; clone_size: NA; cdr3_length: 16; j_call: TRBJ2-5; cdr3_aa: CVSSLIGSTVAETQYF; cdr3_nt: TGTGTCAGCAGCTTAATCGGTAGCACTGTTGCGGAGACCCAGTACTTC
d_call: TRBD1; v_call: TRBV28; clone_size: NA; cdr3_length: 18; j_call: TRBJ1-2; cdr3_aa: CASSLEDSDRGVAWGYTF; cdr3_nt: TGTGCCAGCAGTTTGGAGGATAGCGACAGGGGAGTCGCGTGGGGCTACACCTTC
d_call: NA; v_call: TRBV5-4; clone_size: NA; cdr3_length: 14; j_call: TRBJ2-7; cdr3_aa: CASSHKGTPYEQYF; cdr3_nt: TGTGCCAGCAGCCACAAGGGGACCCCCTACGAGCAGTACTTC
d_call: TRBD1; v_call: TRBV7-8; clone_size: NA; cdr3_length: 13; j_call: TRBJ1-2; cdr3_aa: CASSLAGQDGYTF; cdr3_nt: TGTGCCAGCAGCTTAGCGGGACAGGATGGCTACACCTTC
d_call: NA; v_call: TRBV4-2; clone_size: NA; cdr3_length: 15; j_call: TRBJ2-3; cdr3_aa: CASSQEVGSTDTQYF; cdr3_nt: TGTGCCAGCAGCCAAGAGGTGGGTAGCACAGATACGCAGTATTTT
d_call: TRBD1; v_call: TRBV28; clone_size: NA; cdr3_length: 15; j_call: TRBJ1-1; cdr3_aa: CASSPIGTGWKEAFF; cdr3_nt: TGTGCCAGCAGTCCTATCGGGACAGGGTGGAAAGAAGCTTTCTTT
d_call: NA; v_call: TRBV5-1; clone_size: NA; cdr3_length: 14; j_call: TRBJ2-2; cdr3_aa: CASSWKERAGELFF; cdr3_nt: TGCGCCAGCAGCTGGAAGGAGCGGGCCGGGGAGCTGTTTTTT
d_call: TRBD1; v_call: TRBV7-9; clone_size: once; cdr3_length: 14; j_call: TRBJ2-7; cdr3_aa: CASSRGQGVHEQYF; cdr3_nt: TGTGCCAGCAGCCGGGGACAGGGCGTCCACGAGCAGTACTTC
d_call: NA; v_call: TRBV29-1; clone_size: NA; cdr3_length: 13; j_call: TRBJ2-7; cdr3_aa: CSVSTGSSYEQYF; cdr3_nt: TGCAGCGTTTCTACGGGGAGCTCCTACGAGCAGTACTTC
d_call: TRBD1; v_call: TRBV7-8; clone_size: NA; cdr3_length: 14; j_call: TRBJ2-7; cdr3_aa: CASSLDRGPYEQYF; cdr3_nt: TGTGCCAGCAGCTTAGACAGGGGTCCCTACGAGCAGTACTTC
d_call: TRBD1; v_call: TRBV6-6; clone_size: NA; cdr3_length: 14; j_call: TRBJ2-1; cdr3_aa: CASSHSTGYNEQFF; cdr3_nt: TGTGCCAGCAGTCACTCGACAGGGTACAATGAGCAGTTCTTC
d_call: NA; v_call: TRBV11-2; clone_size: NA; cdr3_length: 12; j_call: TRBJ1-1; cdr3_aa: CASSLIGWRAFF; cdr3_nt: TGTGCCAGCAGCTTAATAGGTTGGCGAGCTTTCTTT
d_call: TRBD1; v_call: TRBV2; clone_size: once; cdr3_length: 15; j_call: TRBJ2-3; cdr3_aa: CASSYSDRVADTQYF; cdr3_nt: TGTGCCAGCAGTTATTCGGACAGGGTAGCTGATACGCAGTATTTT
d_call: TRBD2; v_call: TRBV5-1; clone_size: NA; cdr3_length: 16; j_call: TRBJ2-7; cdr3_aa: CASSGASGRGAYEQYF; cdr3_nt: TGCGCCAGCAGCGGGGCTAGCGGGAGAGGAGCCTACGAGCAGTACTTC
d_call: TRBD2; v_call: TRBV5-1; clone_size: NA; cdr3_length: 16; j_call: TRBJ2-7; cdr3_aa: CASSLARTSGGYEQYF; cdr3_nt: TGCGCCAGCAGCTTGGCCCGGACTAGCGGGGGTTACGAGCAGTACTTC
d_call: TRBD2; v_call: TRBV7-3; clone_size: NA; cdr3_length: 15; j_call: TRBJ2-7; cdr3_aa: CASSLTGLAVHEQYF; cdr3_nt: TGTGCCAGCAGCTTAACGGGACTAGCGGTTCACGAGCAGTACTTC
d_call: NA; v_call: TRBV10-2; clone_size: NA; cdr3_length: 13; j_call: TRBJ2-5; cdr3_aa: CASRVGGSETQYF; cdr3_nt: TGCGCCAGCCGGGTGGGGGGATCAGAGACCCAGTACTTC
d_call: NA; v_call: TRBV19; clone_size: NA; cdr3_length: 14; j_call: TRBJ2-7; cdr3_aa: CASSMGRSSYEQYF; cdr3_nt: TGTGCCAGTAGTATGGGACGTAGCTCCTACGAGCAGTACTTC
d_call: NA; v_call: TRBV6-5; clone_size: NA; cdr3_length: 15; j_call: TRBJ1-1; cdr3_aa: CASSPPGGRVPEAFF; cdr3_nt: TGTGCCAGCAGTCCTCCGGGAGGCCGCGTTCCTGAAGCTTTCTTT
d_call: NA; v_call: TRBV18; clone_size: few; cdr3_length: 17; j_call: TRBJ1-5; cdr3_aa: CASSPQQLINRNQPQHF; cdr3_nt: TGTGCCAGCTCACCACAACAGTTGATAAATCGCAATCAGCCCCAGCATTTT
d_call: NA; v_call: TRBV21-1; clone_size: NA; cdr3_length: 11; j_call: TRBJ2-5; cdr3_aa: CASSRGETQYF; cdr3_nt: TGTGCCAGCAGCAGGGGGGAGACCCAGTACTTC
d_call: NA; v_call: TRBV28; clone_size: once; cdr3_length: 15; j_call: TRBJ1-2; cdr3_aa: CASNLLQGVRYGYTF; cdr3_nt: TGTGCCAGCAACTTACTTCAGGGTGTAAGGTATGGCTACACCTTC
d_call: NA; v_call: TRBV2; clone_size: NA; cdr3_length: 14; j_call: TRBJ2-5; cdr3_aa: CASTLGGGVETQYF; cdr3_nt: TGTGCCAGCACCCTTGGGGGGGGCGTAGAGACCCAGTACTTC
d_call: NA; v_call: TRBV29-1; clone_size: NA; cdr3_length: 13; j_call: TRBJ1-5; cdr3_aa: CSVVWGSNQPQHF; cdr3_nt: TGCAGCGTTGTATGGGGATCCAATCAGCCCCAGCATTTT